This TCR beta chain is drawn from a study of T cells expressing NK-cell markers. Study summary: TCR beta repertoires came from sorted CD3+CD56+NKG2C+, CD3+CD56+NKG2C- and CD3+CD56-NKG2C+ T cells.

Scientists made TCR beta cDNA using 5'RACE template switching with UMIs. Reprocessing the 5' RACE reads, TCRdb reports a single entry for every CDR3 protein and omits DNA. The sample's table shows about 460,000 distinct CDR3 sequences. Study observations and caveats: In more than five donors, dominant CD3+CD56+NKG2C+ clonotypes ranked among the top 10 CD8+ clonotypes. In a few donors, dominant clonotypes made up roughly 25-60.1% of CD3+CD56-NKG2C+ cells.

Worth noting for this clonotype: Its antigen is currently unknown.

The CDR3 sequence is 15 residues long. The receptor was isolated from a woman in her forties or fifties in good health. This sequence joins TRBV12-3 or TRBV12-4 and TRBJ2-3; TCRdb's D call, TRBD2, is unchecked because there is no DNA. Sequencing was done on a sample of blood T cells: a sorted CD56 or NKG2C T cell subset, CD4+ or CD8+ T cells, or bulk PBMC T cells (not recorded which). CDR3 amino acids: CASRKLAGDADTQYF.